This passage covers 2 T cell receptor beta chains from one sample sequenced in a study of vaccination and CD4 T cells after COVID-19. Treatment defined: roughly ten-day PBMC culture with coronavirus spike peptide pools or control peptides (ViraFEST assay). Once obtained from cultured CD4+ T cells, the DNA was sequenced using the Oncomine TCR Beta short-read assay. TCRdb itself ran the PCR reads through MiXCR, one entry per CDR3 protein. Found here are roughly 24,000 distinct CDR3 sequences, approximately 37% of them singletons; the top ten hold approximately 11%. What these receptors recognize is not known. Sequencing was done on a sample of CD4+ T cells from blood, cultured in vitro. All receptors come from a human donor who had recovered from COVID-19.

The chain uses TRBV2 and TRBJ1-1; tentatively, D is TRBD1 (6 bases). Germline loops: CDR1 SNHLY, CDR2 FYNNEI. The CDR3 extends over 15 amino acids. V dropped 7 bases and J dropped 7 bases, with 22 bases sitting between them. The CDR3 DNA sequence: TGTGCCAGCATAGAGAACAGGGACCTCCCCCGTGAAGCTTTCTTT. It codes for CASIENRDLPREAFF.

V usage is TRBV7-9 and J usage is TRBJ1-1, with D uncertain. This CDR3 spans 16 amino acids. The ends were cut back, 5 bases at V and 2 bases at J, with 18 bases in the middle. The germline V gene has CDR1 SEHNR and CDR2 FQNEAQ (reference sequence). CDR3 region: CASSPQRPTSNTEAFF. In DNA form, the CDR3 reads TGTGCCAGCAGCCCCCAACGACCGACATCCAACACTGAAGCTTTCTTT.